The present entry profiles one T cell receptor beta chain with its context. The sample comes from a study of blood T cell repertoires in COVID-19. Trimming shortened V by 3 bases and J by 4 bases, and 8 bases separated the two germline ends. The CDR3 length is 12 residues. The V gene's germline CDR1 is SGHTS and CDR2 YDEGEE. Only in-frame clones appear in the TCRdb table, and some are missing; sequencing was by immunoSEQ multiplex PCR. The sample yields some 130,000 clones, roughly 80% seen once. The sequencing input was peripheral blood. The V and J genes are TRBV5-8 and TRBJ2-7; maybe TRBD2 (5 bases). The receptor's source is a man in his sixties who had recovered from COVID-19. CDR3 DNA sequence: TGTGCCAGCAGCTCGGGCGGGTACGAGCAGTACTTC. It translates to CASSSGGYEQYF.